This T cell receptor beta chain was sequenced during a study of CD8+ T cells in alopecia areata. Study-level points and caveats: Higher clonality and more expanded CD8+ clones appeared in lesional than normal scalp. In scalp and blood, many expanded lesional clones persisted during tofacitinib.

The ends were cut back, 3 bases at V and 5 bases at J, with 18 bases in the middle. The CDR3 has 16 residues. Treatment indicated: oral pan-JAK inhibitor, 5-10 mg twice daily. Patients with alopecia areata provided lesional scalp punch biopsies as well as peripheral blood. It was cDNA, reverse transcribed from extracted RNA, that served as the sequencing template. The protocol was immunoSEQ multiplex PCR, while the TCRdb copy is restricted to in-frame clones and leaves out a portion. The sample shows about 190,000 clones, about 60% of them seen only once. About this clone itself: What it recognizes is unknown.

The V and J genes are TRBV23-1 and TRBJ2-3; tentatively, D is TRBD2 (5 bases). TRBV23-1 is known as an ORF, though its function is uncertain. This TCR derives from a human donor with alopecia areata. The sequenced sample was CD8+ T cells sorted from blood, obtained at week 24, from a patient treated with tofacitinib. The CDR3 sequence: CASSQNVSRELDTQYF. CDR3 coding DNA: TGCGCCAGCAGTCAGAACGTATCTCGGGAATTAGATACGCAGTATTTT.